This T cell receptor (beta chain) was captured in a study of blood T cell repertoires in COVID-19. Turning to the study itself: Samples came from the United States, Italy and Spain, spanning acute and convalescent COVID-19. Sources were T cells, B-cell-depleted T cells, or PBMCs; the material itself was cDNA or gDNA.

The assay was immunoSEQ multiplex PCR, and TCRdb's table has in-frame clones only and misses some. The sample includes around 230,000 clones, roughly 80% seen only once; the top ten take 7.5% to 9%. V was clipped by 2 bases and J by 2 bases; unmatched bases: 6. The CDR3 runs 16 residues. Germline CDR1 MNHEY, CDR2 SVGAGI. The TCR sequence derives from a woman of 80 years or more with acute or convalescent COVID-19. This chain joins TRBV6-5 and TRBJ1-1, with TRBD1 matching over 9 bases. The source material was peripheral blood. The CDR3: CASSYHLTGGNTEAFF. The DNA of the CDR3 is TGTGCCAGCAGTTACCACCTTACAGGGGGCAACACTGAAGCTTTCTTT.